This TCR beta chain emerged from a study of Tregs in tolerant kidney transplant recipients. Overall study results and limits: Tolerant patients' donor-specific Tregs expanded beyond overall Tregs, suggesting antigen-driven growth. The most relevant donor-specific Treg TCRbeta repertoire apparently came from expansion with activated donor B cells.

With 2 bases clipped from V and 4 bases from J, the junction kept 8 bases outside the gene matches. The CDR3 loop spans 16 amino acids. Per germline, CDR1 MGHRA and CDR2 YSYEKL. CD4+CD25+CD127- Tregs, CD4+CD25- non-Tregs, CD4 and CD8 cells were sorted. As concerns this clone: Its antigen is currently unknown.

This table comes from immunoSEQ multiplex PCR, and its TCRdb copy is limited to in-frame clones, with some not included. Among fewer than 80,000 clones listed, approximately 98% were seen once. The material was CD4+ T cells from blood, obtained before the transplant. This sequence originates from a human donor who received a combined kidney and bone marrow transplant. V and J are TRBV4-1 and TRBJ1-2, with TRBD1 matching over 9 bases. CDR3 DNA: TGCGCCAGCAGCCAAAACCGGGACAGGGAGCCCTATGGCTACACCTTC. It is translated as CASSQNRDREPYGYTF.